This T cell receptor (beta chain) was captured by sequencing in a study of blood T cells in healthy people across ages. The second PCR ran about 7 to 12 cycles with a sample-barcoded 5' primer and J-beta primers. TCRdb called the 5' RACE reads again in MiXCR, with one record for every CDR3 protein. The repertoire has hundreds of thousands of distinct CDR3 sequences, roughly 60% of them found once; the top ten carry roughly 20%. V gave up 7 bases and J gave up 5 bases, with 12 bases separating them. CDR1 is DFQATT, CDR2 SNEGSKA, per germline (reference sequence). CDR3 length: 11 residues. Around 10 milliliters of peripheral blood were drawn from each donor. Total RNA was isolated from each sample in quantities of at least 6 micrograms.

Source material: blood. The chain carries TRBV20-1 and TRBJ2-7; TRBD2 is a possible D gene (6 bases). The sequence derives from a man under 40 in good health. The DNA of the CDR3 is TGCAGTGGAGGGGAGGACCACGAGCAGTACTTC. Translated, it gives CSGGEDHEQYF.